This T cell receptor (beta chain) was profiled in a study of blood T cells in healthy people across ages. A second PCR, run for about 7 to 11 cycles, used a sample-barcoded 5' primer plus a J-beta primer mix. Each cDNA molecule, via a template-switch adaptor with 12 random nucleotides, was tagged. A single record per CDR3 protein comes from TCRdb applying MiXCR to the 5' RACE reads. Of nearly 1 million distinct CDR3 sequences in the sample, about 51% were seen once. V shed 0 bases and J shed 2 bases, with 9 bases lying between them. The CDR3 has 15 amino acids. The germline V gene encodes CDR1 LNHNV and CDR2 YYDKDF (reference sequence). This clonotype was detected ten times or more.

Sample: blood. The sequence was obtained from a woman aged 60-75 years in good health. The chain joins TRBV15 to TRBJ2-3; D perhaps matches TRBD2 (5 bases). The CDR3 reads CATSRDGENTDTQYF. Written as DNA, the CDR3 is TGTGCCACCAGCAGAGACGGGGAGAACACAGATACGCAGTATTTT.